Following are 9 T cell receptor beta chains from one sample sequenced in a study of T-cell memory formation after mild COVID-19. TCRdb reprocessed the 5' RACE reads with MiXCR, giving one entry per CDR3 protein. Here the sample spans about 430,000 distinct CDR3 sequences, 20% to 25% being singletons. Input material: PBMCs or a T cell subset sorted from them (not recorded which). The receptors here all came from an adult woman who had mild COVID-19 (a few samples of this study predate the infection). Cell type and time point are not known.

This clonotype was detected only a few times. The chain is built from TRBV4-1 and TRBJ2-1; unclear D gene. Per germline, CDR1 MGHRA and CDR2 YSYEKL. V lost 5 bases, J lost 5 bases, and 4 bases lay in between. The CDR3 runs 11 residues. In DNA, the CDR3 is TGCGCCAGCAGCATGAACAATGAGCAGTTCTTC. Translating it yields CASSMNNEQFF.

The rearrangement joins TRBV18 to TRBJ1-1; D is ambiguous. CDR1 and CDR2 from the germline V gene are KGHSH and LQKENI. The CDR3 sequence is 15 residues long. Trimming removed 2 bases at V and 11 bases at J, with 21 bases between. The CDR3 bases are TGTGCCAGCTCACCAAGAGGTTCCGGGTCGGTGGGTGCTTTCTTT. Protein product: CASSPRGSGSVGAFF.

This clonotype has more than one count but fewer than ten. The chain couples TRBV20-1 to TRBJ2-3, with 8 bases fitting TRBD2. J was trimmed by 3 bases and V by 6 bases; bases with no gene match: 8. Germline CDR1 and CDR2: DFQATT and SNEGSKA (reference sequence). The CDR3 contains 14 residues. For the CDR3, the DNA is TGCAGTGCCCGGAACGAGCGGGAGACAGATACGCAGTATTTT. This encodes CSARNERETDTQYF.

In its sample, this clonotype was seen a few times. The chain is built from TRBV12-3 or TRBV12-4 and TRBJ2-7; maybe TRBD1 (6 bases). Trimming shortened V by 6 bases and J by 3 bases, and 15 bases separated the two germline ends. The CDR3 runs 14 residues. CDR3 sequence (DNA): TGTGCCAGCAGCCTCAGACGAGGGGGCTACGAGCAGTACTTC. Residues: CASSLRRGGYEQYF.

The chain couples TRBV19 to TRBJ2-3; 12 positions agree with TRBD2. CDR1 is LNHDA and CDR2 is SQIVND in the germline V gene (reference sequence). The CDR3 length is 15 residues. The V and J ends lost 5 bases and 6 bases, in that order; junction bases with no gene match: 6. CDR3 in amino acids: CASSRLAGVTDTQYF. Written as DNA, the CDR3 is TGTGCCAGTAGTCGACTAGCGGGAGTAACGGATACGCAGTATTTT.

The V call is TRBV30, the J call TRBJ1-2; no clear D gene. The germline gives CDR1 GTSNPN, CDR2 SVGIG (reference sequence). Trimming removed 0 bases at V and 3 bases at J, with 8 bases between. CDR3 size: 13 residues. The CDR3 protein is CAWSVLQYYGYTF. In DNA, the CDR3 is TGTGCCTGGAGTGTACTACAGTACTATGGCTACACCTTC.

The chain couples TRBV12-3 or TRBV12-4 to TRBJ2-7; 7 positions agree with TRBD1. This CDR3 is 14 amino acids long. V shed 5 bases, J shed 3 bases, and the junction held 7 bases outside the gene matches. The CDR3 DNA reads as TGTGCCAGCAGTCAGAGACAGGGTCACTACGAGCAGTACTTC. Protein sequence: CASSQRQGHYEQYF.

This clonotype appeared many times. The chain is built from TRBV5-1 and TRBJ2-1; 14 nucleotides match TRBD2. V shed 4 bases, J shed 0 bases, and the junction held 3 bases outside the gene matches. Germline V gene sequence: CDR1 SGHRS, CDR2 YFSETQ. The CDR3 is 17 amino acids. The DNA for the CDR3 is TGCGCCAGCAGCCGGACTAGCGGGGGGAGCTCCTACAATGAGCAGTTCTTC. It specifies CASSRTSGGSSYNEQFF. Looking up the rest from reference TRBV5-1 and TRBJ2-1 gives the full variable domain: KAGVTQTPRYLIKTRGQQVTLSCSPISGHRSVSWYQQTPGQGLQFLFEYFSETQRNKGNFPGRFSGRQFSNSRSEMNVSTLELGDSALYLCASSRTSGGSSYNEQFFGPGTRLTVL.

This chain uses TRBV5-3 with TRBJ2-7, with D possibly matching TRBD2 (6 bases). Being an ORF, TRBV5-3 has a function that is uncertain. V was trimmed by 2 bases and J by 1 base, leaving 16 bases between them. The CDR3 is 16 amino acids. The CDR3 DNA sequence: TGTGCCAGAAGCTTCACAAGGGACTCCAAATCCTACGAGCAGTACTTC. Protein product: CARSFTRDSKSYEQYF.